Listed below are T cell receptor beta chains from one sample, sequenced in a study of cytotoxic CD8 clonotypes in ibrutinib-treated CLL. Libraries were prepared by immunoSEQ multiplex PCR; TCRdb keeps only in-frame clonotypes and omits some of them. The sample includes 110,000 to 150,000 clones, around three quarters seen only once; the top ten take about 27%. The specimen was PBMCs, collected after 12 months of ibrutinib treatment. These receptors were obtained from a human donor with chronic lymphocytic leukemia. CDR3s leave out the opening cysteine and the closing phenylalanine or tryptophan.

J gene | V gene | CDR3 length | CDR3 protein
TRBJ2-2 | TRBV19 | 12 | ASSAQGNTGELF
TRBJ2-1 | TRBV6-1 | 14 | ASSGTSGRWVNEQF
TRBJ2-5 | TRBV19 | 12 | AESTDKLVFAQY
TRBJ1-3 | TRBV7-9 | 13 | ASSLGAGSGNTIY
TRBJ1-3 | TRBV29-1 | 9 | SGVVRNTIY
TRBJ2-5 | TRBV5-1 | 17 | ASSHGTSGGNTLGETQY
TRBJ2-5 | TRBV18 | 16 | ASSPRGPGQGVGETQY
TRBJ2-5 | TRBV18 | 16 | ASSPPTFAGPKEETQY
TRBJ1-3 | TRBV30 | 14 | ARSVRGASSGNTIY
TRBJ2-4 | TRBV7-2 | 14 | ASSSNSGLAKNIQY
TRBJ2-3 | TRBV19 | 14 | ASSTAWTSGDDTQY
TRBJ2-1 | TRBV6-1 | 11 | ASSKGLNNEQF
TRBJ2-7 | TRBV4-2 | 11 | ASSAEVQDEQY
TRBJ1-2 | TRBV10-3 | 12 | AISKGDRGYGYT
TRBJ1-3 | TRBV19 | 11 | ASSDTWGNTIY
TRBJ1-5 | TRBV6-5 | 13 | AAQDWVWRDQPQH
TRBJ2-2 | TRBV5-4 | 14 | ASSGTGTSGAGELF
TRBJ2-7 | TRBV27 | 15 | ASSPTRGGTVLYEQY
TRBJ1-5 | TRBV19 | 13 | ASSIATGSNQPQH
TRBJ2-5 | TRBV30 | 13 | AWRGLAGGQETQY
TRBJ1-1 | TRBV5-1 | 11 | ASSSVGEVVAF
TRBJ2-7 | TRBV20-1 | 9 | SASLGGVQY
TRBJ2-2 | TRBV2 | 11 | ASSEQDVGELF
TRBJ2-6 | TRBV7-7 | 16 | ASSLATSGGSGANVLT
TRBJ1-2 | TRBV7-9 | 12 | ASSSLQGQNGYT
TRBJ2-5 | TRBV2 | 12 | ASSYSGAQETQY
TRBJ1-2 | TRBV7-3 | 11 | ASSLTPSGGYT
TRBJ2-5 | TRBV15 | 13 | ATSRLGTGRETQY
TRBJ2-3 | TRBV18 | 11 | ASSPTPEDTQY
TRBJ1-5 | TRBV11-2 | 16 | ASSPAGTGGRDNQPQH
TRBJ2-3 | TRBV7-9 | 13 | ASSNRDRGVDTQY
TRBJ2-1 | TRBV5-1 | 14 | ASRTGTGMVSNEQF
TRBJ2-2 | TRBV19 | 13 | ASTYGTSSQVELF
TRBJ1-6 | TRBV9 | 11 | ASSVRENSPLH
TRBJ2-4 | TRBV4-3 | 13 | ASSHSLRDRNIQY
TRBJ2-2 | TRBV27 | 13 | ASAWGDRDTGELF
TRBJ2-3 | TRBV27 | 12 | ASSLNRVTDTQY
TRBJ2-7 | TRBV5-1 | 13 | ASSPGAGDSYEQY
TRBJ2-3 | TRBV5-5 | 12 | ASSLSRGTDTQY
TRBJ1-1 | TRBV9 | 12 | ASSVDWGEAEAF
TRBJ2-7 | TRBV30 | 10 | AWSISRFEQY
TRBJ1-1 | TRBV4-2 | 12 | ASSQDFRRTEAF
TRBJ2-2 | TRBV29-1 | 11 | SVGSGDTGELF
TRBJ1-6 | TRBV4-1 | 14 | ASSISWSSYNSPLH
TRBJ1-1 | TRBV5-1 | 13 | ASSSTGSLNTEAF
TRBJ2-1 | TRBV28 | 17 | ASSLLGLAGGSSYNEQF
TRBJ2-7 | TRBV5-1 | 11 | ASSEQGVYEQY
TRBJ1-1 | TRBV5-6 | 13 | ASSSKTGGPPEAF
TRBJ2-3 | TRBV12-5 | 15 | ASGKPGTSGPTDTQY
TRBJ1-3 | TRBV9 | 14 | ASTPRGDRAGNTIY
TRBJ2-3 | TRBV7-2 | 15 | ASSSRSAGWGADTQY
TRBJ2-2 | TRBV2 | 13 | ASSNLRLAGEELF
TRBJ1-1 | TRBV15 | 15 | ATSRAWGGMGNTEAF
TRBJ2-5 | TRBV7-8 | 14 | ASSGRLAGVRETQY
TRBJ2-7 | TRBV5-1 | 12 | ASSRTSGNHEQY
TRBJ1-6 | TRBV14 | 12 | ASSLRYHNSPLH
TRBJ1-2 | TRBV5-5 | 13 | ASRLAGAPNYGYT
TRBJ1-5 | TRBV4-1 | 13 | ASSHTHRGNQPQH
TRBJ2-5 | TRBV2 | 14 | ASSETGKGDQETQY